This entry lists 13 T cell receptor beta chains sequenced from one sample in a study of OX40 agonist ivuxolimab in advanced cancers. Some clones are missing from TCRdb's copy, which holds only in-frame ones; the method was immunoSEQ multiplex PCR. The sample records about 78,000 clones, under 90% being singletons. The sequencing used CD4+ or CD8+ T cells sorted from blood, collected in a trial of the OX40 agonist ivuxolimab. These receptors all stem from an adult with an advanced solid tumor such as melanoma, head and neck, liver or kidney cancer.

The genes are TRBV7-6 and TRBJ2-3; TRBD2 agrees at 9 bases. The length of the CDR3 is 15 residues. Germline CDR1 is SGHVS and CDR2 is FNYEAQ. The V gene end was trimmed by 5 bases and the J gene end by 4 bases; junction bases not matched to a gene: 7. The CDR3 is CASSPRTSASDTQYF. Here the CDR3 DNA reads TGTGCCAGCAGCCCCCGGACTAGCGCCTCAGATACGCAGTATTTT.

This rearrangement joins TRBV4-3 to TRBJ1-1, with no clear D. This CDR3 comprises 13 residues. CDR1 and CDR2 (germline): LGHNA, YSLEER. The V end was cut by 0 bases, the J end by 8 bases, with 10 bases between. The CDR3 DNA follows: TGCGCCAGCAGCCAAGATTCTACCGCGGAAGCTTTCTTT. Its protein product is CASSQDSTAEAFF.

A few counts support this clone. The V gene is TRBV18, the J gene TRBJ1-5; TRBD1 matches at 9 bases. The CDR3 is made up of 16 amino acids. Germline V CDR1 and CDR2: KGHSH, LQKENI. The junction had 8 bases not matched to a gene; V was cut back by 4 bases and J by 4 bases. This CDR3 reads CASSLGGTGLNQPQHF. The DNA of the CDR3 is TGTGCCAGCTCACTCGGGGGGACAGGGCTGAATCAGCCCCAGCATTTT.

Notes on this clone: Distinct nucleotide sequences in the sample also encode this CDR3. This chain links TRBV13 with TRBJ1-1, with 8 bases lining up with TRBD1. Germline values: CDR1 PRHDT, CDR2 FYEKMQ (reference sequence). Losses at the gene ends were 5 bases for V and 2 bases for J; bases not matched to a gene: 4. CDR3 size: 14 residues. The CDR3 DNA reads as TGTGCCAGCAGCCGTGGACAGGGCAACACTGAAGCTTTCTTT. This sequence encodes CASSRGQGNTEAFF. Variable domain in full (rest from reference TRBV13 and TRBJ1-1): AAGVIQSPRHLIKEKRETATLKCYPIPRHDTVYWYQQGPGQDPQFLISFYEKMQSDKGSIPDRFSAQQFSDYHSELNMSSLELGDSALYFCASSRGQGNTEAFFGQGTRLTVV.

The genes are TRBV7-9 and TRBJ2-3; D is undetermined. This CDR3 is 14 amino acids long. Trimming removed 5 bases at V and 0 bases at J, with 9 bases between. Germline V CDR1 and CDR2: SEHNR, FQNEAQ (reference sequence). CDR3 sequence (DNA): TGTGCCAGCAGCCACAGTAAGAGCACAGATACGCAGTATTTT. Protein: CASSHSKSTDTQYF. Complete variable domain (other parts from reference TRBV7-9 and TRBJ2-3): DTGVSQNPRHKITKRGQNVTFRCDPISEHNRLYWYRQTLGQGPEFLTYFQNEAQLEKSRLLSDRFSAERPKGSFSTLEIQRTEQGDSAMYLCASSHSKSTDTQYFGPGTRLTVL.

The chain carries TRBV30 and TRBJ1-1; D is perhaps TRBD1 (5 bases). The CDR3 consists of 13 residues. Per the germline V gene, CDR1 is GTSNPN and CDR2 is SVGIG (reference sequence). Trimming left V 4 bases short and J 1 base short, with 10 bases between. As DNA, the CDR3 is TGTGCCTGGAATAGTGGGACGAACACTGAAGCTTTCTTT. Protein product: CAWNSGTNTEAFF. The full variable domain, in which reference TRBV30 and TRBJ1-1 provide the parts outside the CDR3, is SQTIHQWPATLVQPVGSPLSLECTVEGTSNPNLYWYRQAAGRGLQLLFYSVGIGQISSEVPQNLSASRPQDRQFILSSKKLLLSDSGFYLCAWNSGTNTEAFFGQGTRLTVV.

This chain links TRBV7-2 with TRBJ2-2; D not certain. The CDR3 covers 15 residues. Germline V gene sequence: CDR1 SGHTA, CDR2 FQGNSA. V was pared by 3 bases and J by 4 bases, with 12 bases between. CDR3 protein: CASSFRPPPTGELFF. The CDR3 DNA reads TGTGCCAGCAGCTTCCGTCCGCCGCCCACCGGGGAGCTGTTTTTT.

This chain links TRBV30 with TRBJ1-2; unclear D gene. Germline CDR1 and CDR2: GTSNPN and SVGIG (reference sequence). This CDR3 spans 15 amino acids. Trimming took 0 bases from V and 3 from J, leaving 14 bases between them. CDR3 DNA: TGTGCCTGGAGTGTACCGGGAGGGAAGGACTATGGCTACACCTTC. Protein: CAWSVPGGKDYGYTF.

This chain links TRBV5-1 with TRBJ1-2; TRBD1 agrees at 8 bases. The germline gives CDR1 SGHRS, CDR2 YFSETQ. This CDR3 region has 18 residues. V shed 4 bases, J shed 4 bases, and the junction held 18 bases outside the gene matches. The CDR3 bases are TGCGCCAGCAGCACGGGACAGGCGGACTACCTAAGCGTCTATGGCTACACCTTC. Translated, it gives CASSTGQADYLSVYGYTF.

The chain recombines TRBV5-1 with TRBJ2-1, with 8 bases aligning to TRBD1. The CDR3 runs 14 residues. V lost 1 base to trimming and J lost 7 bases; unmatched junction nucleotides: 4. The germline CDR1 and CDR2 sequences are SGHRS and YFSETQ. The DNA of the CDR3 is TGCGCCAGCAGCTTGAGACAGGGGAGAAATGAGCAGTTCTTC. This codes for CASSLRQGRNEQFF.

This clone has only a few counts. The chain links TRBV18 to TRBJ1-1, with a weak D call TRBD1 (6 bases). Trimming removed 6 bases from V and 4 bases from J, with 12 bases in between. CDR1 is KGHSH and CDR2 is LQKENI in the germline V gene. The CDR3 length is 13 residues. The CDR3 DNA follows: TGTGCCAGCTCGCTCGGGACAACCACTGAAGCTTTCTTT. Protein: CASSLGTTTEAFF.

The V and J genes are TRBV18 and TRBJ1-1; D may be TRBD1 (6 bases). The CDR3 has 14 residues. Germline lookup yields CDR1 KGHSH and CDR2 LQKENI. V lost 6 bases to trimming and J lost 5 bases, with 16 bases between them. The CDR3 sequence: CASSPGAQRTEAFF. The CDR3 region has the DNA TGTGCCAGCTCGCCGGGGGCGCAAAGGACTGAAGCTTTCTTT.

The chain combines TRBV7-9 with TRBJ2-1, with D unclear. This CDR3 is built from 15 residues. The germline V and J ends were trimmed by 0 bases and 0 bases, with 6 bases remaining between them. Germline loops: CDR1 SEHNR, CDR2 FQNEAQ (reference sequence). The CDR3 DNA reads as TGTGCCAGCAGCTTAGCGGCAAGCTCCTACAATGAGCAGTTCTTC. Protein sequence: CASSLAASSYNEQFF.